This TCR beta chain was captured by sequencing in a study of human T cells and chemical hapten exposure. Sample time point: pre-sensitization, week 0. Noted treatment: therapeutic diphenylcyclopropenone sensitization with weekly scalp DPC. The CDR3 contains 15 residues. The germline CDR1 and CDR2 sequences are MNHEY and SMNVEV (reference sequence). With 5 bases clipped from V and 5 bases from J, the junction kept 5 bases outside the gene matches. TCRdb called the RACE reads again in MiXCR, with one record for every CDR3 protein. The data contain approximately 400,000 distinct CDR3 sequences, roughly 5.3% of them singletons.

The TCR sequence derives from a woman aged 45-60 years with alopecia areata. Some clones in this sample may be carry-over from other donors' samples. Specimen: whole blood, collected in connection with sensitization to the hapten diphenylcyclopropenone (DPC). The gene calls are TRBV27 and TRBJ1-4; 10 bases map to TRBD1. The CDR3 reads CASSQRQGANEKLFF. In DNA, the CDR3 is TGTGCCAGCAGTCAGCGACAGGGGGCAAATGAAAAACTGTTTTTT.